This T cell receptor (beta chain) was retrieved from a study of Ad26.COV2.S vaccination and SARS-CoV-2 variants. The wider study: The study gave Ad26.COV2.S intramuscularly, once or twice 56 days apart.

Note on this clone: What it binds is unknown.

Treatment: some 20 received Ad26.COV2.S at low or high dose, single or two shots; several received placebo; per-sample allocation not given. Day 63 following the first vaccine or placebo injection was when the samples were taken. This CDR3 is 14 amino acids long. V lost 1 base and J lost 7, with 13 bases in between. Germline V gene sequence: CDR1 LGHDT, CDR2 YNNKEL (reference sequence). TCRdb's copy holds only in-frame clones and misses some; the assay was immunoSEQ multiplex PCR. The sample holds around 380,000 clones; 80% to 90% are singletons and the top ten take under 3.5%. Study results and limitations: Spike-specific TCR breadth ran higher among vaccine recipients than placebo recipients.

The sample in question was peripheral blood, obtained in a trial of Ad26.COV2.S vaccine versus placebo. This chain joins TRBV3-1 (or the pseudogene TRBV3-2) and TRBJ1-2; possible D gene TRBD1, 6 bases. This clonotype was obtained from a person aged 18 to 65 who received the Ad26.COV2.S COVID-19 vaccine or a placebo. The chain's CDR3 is CASSQGYRALGYTF. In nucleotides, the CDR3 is TGTGCCAGCAGCCAAGGGTACAGGGCCCTTGGCTACACCTTC.